This passage covers 17 T cell receptor beta chains from one sample sequenced in a study of shared clonotypes between healthy human individuals. TCRdb's copy holds only in-frame clones and misses some; the assay was immunoSEQ multiplex PCR. Of about 2.4 million clones in the sample, more than 90% were seen once. The material sequenced was naive CD4+ T cells sorted from blood. Subset indicated: CD45RA+ positively selected. Every receptor here comes from a young man in good health.

This clone was seen only once. The CDR3 sequence: CASSLRPFYGYTF. CDR3 bases: TGTGCCAGCAGCTTAAGGCCTTTCTATGGCTACACCTTC. The chain recombines TRBV7-6 with TRBJ1-2, with D unclear. The CDR3 runs 13 residues. Per the germline V gene, CDR1 is SGHVS and CDR2 is FNYEAQ. Trimming cost V 2 bases and J 4 bases, with 8 bases left between them.

The chain has TRBV15 and TRBJ1-2, with 9 bases matching TRBD1. The CDR3 has 17 amino acids. V dropped 2 bases and J dropped 6; count of bases not matched to a gene: 13. CDR1 is LNHNV, CDR2 YYDKDF, per germline (reference sequence). CDR3 sequence: CATSRQKWTGAGDGYTF. The CDR3 coding sequence is TGTGCCACCAGCAGACAAAAATGGACAGGGGCAGGTGATGGCTACACCTTC.

The chain is built from TRBV6-6 and TRBJ2-3, with 11 bases that match TRBD1. Trimming took 4 bases from V and 9 from J; bases not matched to a gene: 9. In germline, CDR1 is MNHNY, CDR2 SVGAGI (reference sequence). The CDR3 contains 15 residues. The CDR3 loop is CASSLGQGAWETQYF. DNA for the CDR3: TGTGCCAGCAGTTTAGGACAGGGGGCGTGGGAAACGCAGTATTTT.

The chain couples TRBV28 to TRBJ1-5; D is ambiguous. Trimming took off 5 bases at V and 4 bases at J, with 9 bases between the two ends. There are 13 residues in the CDR3. The germline gives CDR1 MDHEN, CDR2 SYDVKM. The CDR3 bases are TGTGCCAGCAGTATCCCGCAGAATCAGCCCCAGCATTTT. This translates into CASSIPQNQPQHF.

The chain is built from TRBV4-3 and TRBJ2-2; TRBD2 matches 7 bases. This CDR3 comprises 16 residues. The trim removed 0 bases at V and 0 bases at J, leaving 1 base unmatched. CDR1 is LGHNA, CDR2 YSLEER, per germline. For the CDR3, the DNA is TGCGCCAGCAGCCAAGATGGGAGGGCGAACACCGGGGAGCTGTTTTTT. The encoded protein is CASSQDGRANTGELFF.

The chain couples TRBV15 to TRBJ2-1; D gene ambiguous. Germline CDR1 is LNHNV and CDR2 is YYDKDF (reference sequence). The CDR3 has 13 residues. V gave up 1 base and J gave up 8 bases, with 9 bases separating them. Here the CDR3 reads CATSRVTEDEQFF. CDR3 coding DNA: TGTGCCACCAGCAGAGTGACCGAGGATGAGCAGTTCTTC.

The J gene is TRBJ2-1, the V gene TRBV4-2; D gene uncertain. Germline V CDR1 and CDR2: LGHNA, YNFKEQ. Deletions cut 0 bases from V and 13 bases from J, with 10 bases between. This CDR3 has 12 residues. The CDR3 spells CASSQDRTLQFF. The CDR3 region has the DNA TGTGCCAGCAGCCAAGATCGGACCTTACAGTTCTTC.

The chain recombines TRBV19 with TRBJ2-5; TRBD2 matches 10 bases. Germline values: CDR1 LNHDA, CDR2 SQIVND (reference sequence). V lost 1 base, J lost 2 bases, and 7 bases stayed unmatched. This CDR3 contains 17 residues. CDR3 sequence: CASSIGGLAGVQETQYF. The CDR3 DNA sequence: TGTGCCAGTAGTATAGGAGGCCTAGCGGGAGTTCAAGAGACCCAGTACTTC.

In regard to this clone: Other nucleotide sequences from this sample produce the same CDR3. The chain recombines TRBV2 with TRBJ1-5; 9 bases line up with TRBD1. The trim removed 4 bases at V and 6 bases at J, leaving 1 base unmatched. Germline CDR1 is SNHLY and CDR2 is FYNNEI. This CDR3 is 13 amino acids long. In nucleotides, the CDR3 is TGTGCCAGCAGTGCGGGACAGGGTCAGCCCCAGCATTTT. The encoded protein is CASSAGQGQPQHF.

The chain links TRBV19 to TRBJ1-1; perhaps TRBD1 as D (5 bases). Germline V gives CDR1 LNHDA, CDR2 SQIVND (reference sequence). V gave up 10 bases and J gave up 0 bases, with 12 bases separating them. The CDR3 is made up of 13 amino acids. CDR3 in DNA: TGTGCCACCGGGGCCCACATGAACACTGAAGCTTTCTTT. It is translated as CATGAHMNTEAFF.

This chain joins TRBV10-3 and TRBJ1-4, with TRBD1 identical over 7 bases. J lost 8 bases, V lost 10 bases, and 16 bases had no gene match. This CDR3 has 15 amino acids. Looked up from germline, CDR1 is ENHRY and CDR2 is SYGVKD. The CDR3 spells CATRGGGQGDEKLFF. In DNA, the CDR3 is TGTGCCACAAGGGGCGGTGGGCAGGGGGACGAAAAACTGTTTTTT.

J is TRBJ2-3 and V is TRBV6-4; 10 bases agree with TRBD1. Germline CDR1 MRHNA, CDR2 SNTAGT. This CDR3 comprises 15 residues. The J segment lost 3 bases and the V segment lost 6 bases, leaving 6 bases of the junction unmatched. CDR3 in amino acids: CASSPGDRGTDTQYF. CDR3 sequence (DNA): TGTGCCAGCAGCCCCGGGGACAGGGGAACAGATACGCAGTATTTT.

The genes are TRBV21-1 and TRBJ1-2; no DNA check was done on the table's D call, TRBD1. TRBV21-1 is an annotated pseudogene. There are 15 residues in the CDR3. The CDR3 DNA reads as TGTGCCAGCAGCAAAACAGGCCAGGCTAACTATGGCTACACCTTC. It codes for CASSKTGQANYGYTF.

The genes are TRBV6-5 and TRBJ2-7; 8 bases match TRBD1. V lost 6 bases and J lost 2; bases outside the gene matches: 6. The CDR3 covers 14 residues. CDR1 MNHEY and CDR2 SVGAGI come from the germline V gene. The CDR3 loop reads CASSSRGPPYEQYF. The DNA for the CDR3 is TGTGCCAGCAGCAGCAGGGGGCCCCCCTACGAGCAGTACTTC.

This clone occurred once. The CDR3 here is CASSWRSTGEAFF. The CDR3 DNA follows: TGTGCCAGCAGTTGGCGGTCGACAGGTGAAGCTTTCTTT. This chain uses TRBV27 with TRBJ1-1, with D perhaps TRBD1 (6 bases). CDR1 and CDR2 (germline): MNHEY, SMNVEV (reference sequence). This CDR3 spans 13 amino acids. Trimming took 4 bases from V and 7 from J, leaving 13 bases between them.

The chain links TRBV19 to TRBJ1-1; the D gene is possibly TRBD1 (5 bases). Deletions cut 1 base from V and 7 bases from J, with 10 bases between. Looked up from germline, CDR1 is LNHDA and CDR2 is SQIVND (reference sequence). This CDR3 contains 13 residues. The CDR3 region is CASSIVGLNEAFF. The CDR3 region has the DNA TGTGCCAGTAGTATAGTGGGGCTTAATGAAGCTTTCTTT.

The V gene is TRBV5-1, the J gene TRBJ2-1, with TRBD1 matching 12 bases. Per the germline V gene, CDR1 is SGHRS and CDR2 is YFSETQ. This CDR3 is built from 19 residues. Trimming took 0 bases from V and 4 from J; bases not matched to a gene: 11. DNA for the CDR3: TGCGCCAGCAGCTTGGCGGGACAGGGGGCCAAACAAGGGTACAATGAGCAGTTCTTC. Encoded protein: CASSLAGQGAKQGYNEQFF. Full variable domain (outside the CDR3, taken from reference TRBV5-1 and TRBJ2-1): KAGVTQTPRYLIKTRGQQVTLSCSPISGHRSVSWYQQTPGQGLQFLFEYFSETQRNKGNFPGRFSGRQFSNSRSEMNVSTLELGDSALYLCASSLAGQGAKQGYNEQFFGPGTRLTVL.